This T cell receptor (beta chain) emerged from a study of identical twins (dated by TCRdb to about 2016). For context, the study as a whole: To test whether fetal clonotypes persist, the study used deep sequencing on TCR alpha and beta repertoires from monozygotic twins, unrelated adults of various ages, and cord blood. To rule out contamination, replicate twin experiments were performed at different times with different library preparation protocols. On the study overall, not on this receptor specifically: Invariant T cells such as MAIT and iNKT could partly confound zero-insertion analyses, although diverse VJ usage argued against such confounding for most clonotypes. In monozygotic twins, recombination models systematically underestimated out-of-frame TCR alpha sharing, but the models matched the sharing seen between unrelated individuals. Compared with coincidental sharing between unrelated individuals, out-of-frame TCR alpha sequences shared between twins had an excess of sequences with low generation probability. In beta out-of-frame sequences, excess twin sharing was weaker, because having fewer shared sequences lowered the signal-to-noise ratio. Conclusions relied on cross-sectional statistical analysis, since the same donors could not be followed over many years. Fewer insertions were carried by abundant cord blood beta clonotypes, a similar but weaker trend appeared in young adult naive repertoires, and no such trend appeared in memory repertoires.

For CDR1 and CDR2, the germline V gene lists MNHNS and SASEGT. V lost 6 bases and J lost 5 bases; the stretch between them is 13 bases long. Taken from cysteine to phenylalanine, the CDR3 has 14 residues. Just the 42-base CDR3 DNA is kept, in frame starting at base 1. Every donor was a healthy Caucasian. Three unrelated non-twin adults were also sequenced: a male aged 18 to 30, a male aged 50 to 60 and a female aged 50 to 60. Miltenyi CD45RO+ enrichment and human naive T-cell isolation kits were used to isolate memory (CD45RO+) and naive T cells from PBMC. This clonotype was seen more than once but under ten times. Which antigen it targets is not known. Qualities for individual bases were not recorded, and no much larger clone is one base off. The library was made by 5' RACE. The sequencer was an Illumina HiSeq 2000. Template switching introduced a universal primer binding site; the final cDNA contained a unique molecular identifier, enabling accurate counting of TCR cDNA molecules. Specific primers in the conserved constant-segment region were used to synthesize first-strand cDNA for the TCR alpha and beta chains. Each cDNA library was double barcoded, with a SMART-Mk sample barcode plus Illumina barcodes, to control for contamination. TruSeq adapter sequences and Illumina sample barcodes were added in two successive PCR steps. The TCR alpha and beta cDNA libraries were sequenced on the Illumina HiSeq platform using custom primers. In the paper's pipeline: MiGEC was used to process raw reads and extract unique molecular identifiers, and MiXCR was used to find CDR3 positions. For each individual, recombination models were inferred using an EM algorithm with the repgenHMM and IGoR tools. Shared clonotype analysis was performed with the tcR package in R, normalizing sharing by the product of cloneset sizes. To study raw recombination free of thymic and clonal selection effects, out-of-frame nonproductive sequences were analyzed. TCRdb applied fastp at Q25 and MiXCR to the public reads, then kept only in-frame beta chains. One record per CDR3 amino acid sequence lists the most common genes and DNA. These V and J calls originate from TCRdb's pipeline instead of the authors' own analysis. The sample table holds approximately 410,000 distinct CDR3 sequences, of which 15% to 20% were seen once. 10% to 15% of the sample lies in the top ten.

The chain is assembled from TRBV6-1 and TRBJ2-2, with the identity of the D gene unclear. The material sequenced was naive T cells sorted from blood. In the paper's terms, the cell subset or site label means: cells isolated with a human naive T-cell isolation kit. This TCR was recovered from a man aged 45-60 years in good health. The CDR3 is CASRIGRQTGELFF. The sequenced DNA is TGTGCCAGCAGAATAGGTCGGCAGACCGGGGAGCTGTTTTTT.